This TCR beta chain was identified during a study of shared clonotypes between healthy human individuals. General study findings and limits: Several donors shared around 5% of their naive CD4 clonotypes. Sorted-subset sequencing was shown by rarefaction to be incomplete despite large depth. Clonotype sharing among donors likely depends on sequencing depth.

As to this clone: Its cognate antigen is unknown.

Investigators spread the genomic DNA of each subset evenly over several immunoSEQ plates. Clones were read by immunoSEQ multiplex PCR, and TCRdb kept only the in-frame ones, dropping some. Of approximately 2,000,000 clones listed, just under 95% are singletons. Naive CD8 cells, CD45RO-negative and positively selected for CCR7, excluded terminally differentiated effector memory CD45RA+ cells. V was pared by 0 bases and J by 5 bases, with 4 bases of the junction left unmatched. The length of the CDR3 is 15 residues. The V gene's germline CDR1 is MNHEY and CDR2 SMNVEV (reference sequence). The clonotype comes from a man aged 18 to 29 in good health. Some clones in this sample may be carry-over from other donors' samples. The chain recombines TRBV27 with TRBJ2-3; 8 bases are shared with TRBD2. The source material was naive CD8+ T cells from PBMCs. The DNA of the CDR3 is TGTGCCAGCAGTTTATCAGCGGGAGCGAAAGATACGCAGTATTTT. Its translation: CASSLSAGAKDTQYF.